The 25 T cell receptor beta chains reported below all come from one sample, sequenced in a study of cytomegalovirus exposure and HLA in healthy donors. The PCR made use of 60 Vbeta and 13 Jbeta primers. Using immunoSEQ multiplex PCR, the repertoire was profiled, and TCRdb retains in-frame clones only, with some absent. Among around 160,000 clones listed, roughly three quarters were seen once. Sequencing used PBMCs. The receptors stem from a woman aged 40 to 50 in good health and CMV-seropositive.

This clone was observed a few times. The chain couples TRBV5-1 to TRBJ1-2; 7 positions match TRBD1. This CDR3 has 13 residues. V dropped 0 bases and J dropped 4; count of bases not matched to a gene: 0. CDR1 and CDR2 (germline): SGHRS, YFSETQ. CDR3 sequence: CASSLGDSYGYTF. The CDR3 nucleotides are TGCGCCAGCAGCTTGGGGGACAGCTATGGCTACACCTTC.

In its sample, this clone was seen a few times. This chain uses TRBV28 with TRBJ1-5, with 7 nucleotides matching TRBD1. The CDR3 sequence is 14 residues long. V gave up 6 bases and J gave up 3 bases; unmatched junction bases: 5. From germline, CDR1 is MDHEN and CDR2 SYDVKM. The CDR3 DNA sequence: TGTGCCAGCAGACCGACAGGGAACAATCAGCCCCAGCATTTT. It encodes CASRPTGNNQPQHF.

The genes are TRBV19 and TRBJ1-1, with D possibly matching TRBD1 (5 bases). This CDR3 is 14 amino acids long. Per germline, CDR1 LNHDA and CDR2 SQIVND (reference sequence). The germline V and J ends were trimmed by 4 bases and 0 bases, with 9 bases remaining between them. As DNA, the CDR3 is TGTGCCAGTAGTAGAGACAGTCTGAACACTGAAGCTTTCTTT. This sequence encodes CASSRDSLNTEAFF.

The chain is built from TRBV2 and TRBJ1-5; perhaps TRBD1 as D (5 bases). Per germline, CDR1 SNHLY and CDR2 FYNNEI. This CDR3 has 12 residues. Deletions cut 6 bases from V and 5 bases from J, with 8 bases between. CDR3: CASRDTYQPQHF. The CDR3, as DNA: TGTGCCAGCAGGGACACCTATCAGCCCCAGCATTTT. The whole variable domain, remainder taken from reference TRBV2 and TRBJ1-5, is EPEVTQTPSHQVTQMGQEVILRCVPISNHLYFYWYRQILGQKVEFLVSFYNNEISEKSEIFDDQFSVERPDGSNFTLKIRSTKLEDSAMYFCASRDTYQPQHFGDGTRLSIL.

This rearrangement joins TRBV30 to TRBJ2-3, with 8 bases identical to TRBD2. The junction had 4 bases not matched to a gene; V was cut back by 3 bases and J by 11 bases. The CDR3 runs to 11 residues. Germline assignment: CDR1 GTSNPN and CDR2 SVGIG (reference sequence). The CDR3 region is CAWSHAGGQYF. The CDR3 DNA sequence: TGTGCCTGGAGCCATGCGGGGGGGCAGTATTTT.

The V and J genes are TRBV20-1 and TRBJ2-3, with a weak D call TRBD2 (6 bases). Germline V gene sequence: CDR1 DFQATT, CDR2 SNEGSKA (reference sequence). V lost 6 bases, J lost 6 bases, and 10 bases lay in between. The CDR3 covers 11 residues. Here the CDR3 DNA reads TGCAGTGCCGTGGGACTCGATACGCAGTATTTT. Its translation: CSAVGLDTQYF.

V and J are TRBV7-2 and TRBJ1-1, with a tentative D call TRBD1 (5 bases). CDR1 SGHTA and CDR2 FQGNSA come from the germline V gene. V was clipped by 1 base and J by 6 bases, with 15 bases between them. There are 15 residues in the CDR3. The CDR3 loop is CASSLGGASASEAFF. The CDR3 nucleotides are TGTGCCAGCAGCTTAGGGGGCGCGTCAGCCTCTGAAGCTTTCTTT.

There are a few counts of this clone. This rearrangement joins TRBV6-5 to TRBJ2-7; 13 bases fit TRBD2. Per germline, CDR1 MNHEY and CDR2 SVGAGI. V was clipped by 4 bases and J by 2 bases; unmatched bases: 2. The CDR3 is made up of 15 amino acids. The CDR3 DNA sequence: TGTGCCAGCAGTTCAGGACTAGCGGGAGCCTACGAGCAGTACTTC. Translation: CASSSGLAGAYEQYF.

V gene TRBV2 combines with J gene TRBJ2-7; TRBD1 matches at 7 bases. CDR1 is SNHLY and CDR2 is FYNNEI in the germline V gene. The CDR3 contains 13 residues. V lost 6 bases, J lost 8 bases, and 10 bases stayed unmatched. CDR3 sequence reads: CASRTGLEGKQYF. In DNA, the CDR3 is TGTGCCAGCAGGACAGGGCTTGAAGGAAAGCAGTACTTC.

This sequence joins TRBV9 and TRBJ2-5, with TRBD1 matching 11 bases. Per the germline V gene, CDR1 is SGDLS and CDR2 is YYNGEE. V lost 0 bases, J lost 4 bases, and 2 bases stayed unmatched. This CDR3 region has 15 residues. CDR3 in DNA: TGTGCCAGCAGCGTAGGGGGACAGGGGGGAGAGACCCAGTACTTC. Translated: CASSVGGQGGETQYF.

The rearrangement links TRBV19 to TRBJ1-2, with unresolved D. V gave up 3 bases and J gave up 7 bases, with 12 bases separating them. The CDR3 spans 13 residues. Per the germline V gene, CDR1 is LNHDA and CDR2 is SQIVND (reference sequence). The CDR3 DNA sequence: TGTGCCAGTAGTATTTCGTCGGGGTTTGGCTACACCTTC. This encodes CASSISSGFGYTF.

This clone occurred once. This chain uses TRBV20-1 with TRBJ1-1; D is uncertain. The CDR3 totals 10 residues. V was clipped by 2 bases and J by 8 bases, with 6 bases between them. Germline loops: CDR1 DFQATT, CDR2 SNEGSKA (reference sequence). In DNA, the CDR3 is TGCAGTGCTAGATGGCCCGAAGCTTTCTTT. Its translation is CSARWPEAFF.

The chain recombines TRBV6-1 with TRBJ1-5; D unclear. Germline V gene lookup returns CDR1 MNHNS and CDR2 SASEGT. The CDR3 totals 13 residues. V shed 3 bases and J shed 2 bases, with 5 bases lying between them. The CDR3 sequence is CASSDAGNQPQHF. The CDR3 DNA reads TGTGCCAGCAGTGATGCGGGCAATCAGCCCCAGCATTTT.

The chain uses TRBV19 and TRBJ2-5; TRBD1 aligns across 7 bases. V gave up 7 bases and J gave up 2 bases; unmatched junction bases: 4. Germline V gene sequence: CDR1 LNHDA, CDR2 SQIVND (reference sequence). The CDR3 is 13 residues long. The CDR3 region is CASKRTGQETQYF. In DNA, the CDR3 is TGTGCCAGTAAGAGGACAGGACAAGAGACCCAGTACTTC.

The rearrangement links TRBV4-2 to TRBJ1-3; D not resolved. Germline V CDR1 and CDR2: LGHNA, YNFKEQ. With 0 bases removed from V and 2 bases from J, the gap between germline ends came to 8 bases. The CDR3 extends over 15 amino acids. Written as DNA, the CDR3 is TGTGCCAGCAGCCAAGAATCGGGGACTGGAAACACCATATATTTT. This codes for CASSQESGTGNTIYF.

V is TRBV10-3 and J is TRBJ1-1, with 8 bases lining up with TRBD1. Germline CDR1 is ENHRY and CDR2 is SYGVKD. The CDR3 loop spans 16 amino acids. Unmatched junction bases numbered 7, after V lost 3 bases and J lost 1 base. The CDR3: CAISDGTGTRNTEAFF. CDR3 in DNA: TGTGCCATCAGTGACGGGACAGGCACTCGGAACACTGAAGCTTTCTTT.

The V and J genes are TRBV14 and TRBJ2-5; no reliable D call. This CDR3 contains 14 residues. V lost 0 bases and J lost 2, with 7 bases in between. Germline V gives CDR1 SGHDN, CDR2 FVKESK. The chain's CDR3 is CASSQELSQETQYF. CDR3 nucleotide sequence: TGTGCCAGCAGCCAAGAACTCTCTCAAGAGACCCAGTACTTC.

The V call is TRBV5-6, the J call TRBJ2-5, with TRBD2 identical over 9 bases. The CDR3 is 16 residues long. V shed 3 bases and J 3 bases; nucleotides not matched to a gene: 9. Germline V gives CDR1 SGHDT, CDR2 YYEEEE. This CDR3 reads CASSWRRGGREETQYF. DNA of the CDR3: TGTGCCAGCAGCTGGCGGCGGGGGGGCAGGGAAGAGACCCAGTACTTC.

A single count supports this clone. The chain joins TRBV6-5 to TRBJ1-1; 7 bases are shared with TRBD1. Germline-derived CDR1 and CDR2 are MNHEY and SVGAGI. The CDR3 is 16 residues long. Germline trimming cut 1 base from V and 4 bases from J; bases unmatched to any gene: 9. DNA of the CDR3: TGTGCCAGCAGTTACTGGAAGGGGGCAAGGGGCACTGAAGCTTTCTTT. Translation gives CASSYWKGARGTEAFF.

The chain uses TRBV28 and TRBJ2-1; 8 bases are shared with TRBD2. Trimming cost V 4 bases and J 8 bases; bases outside gene matches: 4. Germline loops: CDR1 MDHEN, CDR2 SYDVKM. This CDR3 spans 13 amino acids. DNA of the CDR3: TGTGCCAGCAGTTCGGGAGGGCGGGATGAGCAGTTCTTC. Translating gives CASSSGGRDEQFF.

The sample holds a few counts of this clone. V usage is TRBV5-4 and J usage is TRBJ2-3; 8 positions match TRBD2. The CDR3 totals 15 residues. Germline V CDR1 and CDR2: SGHNT, YYREEE (reference sequence). V shed 4 bases and J 1 base; nucleotides not matched to a gene: 5. The CDR3 reads CASSRTAGGTDTQYF. The CDR3 coding sequence is TGTGCCAGCAGCAGAACAGCGGGGGGCACAGATACGCAGTATTTT.

V usage is TRBV6-1 and J usage is TRBJ2-3, with a tentative D call TRBD2 (6 bases). The CDR3 is made up of 13 amino acids. The V gene lost 5 bases and the J gene lost 11 bases, with 17 bases spanning the gap. Looked up from germline, CDR1 is MNHNS and CDR2 is SASEGT. The CDR3 sequence is CASSLVAAGQQYF. In DNA, the CDR3 is TGTGCCAGCAGTTTAGTAGCGGCGGGCCAGCAGTATTTT.

The rearrangement joins TRBV7-9 to TRBJ2-1; the match to TRBD2 covers 13 bases. The CDR3 is made up of 19 amino acids. V trimming: 5 bases; J trimming: 0 bases; junction bases outside the gene matches: 10. Germline V lookup: CDR1 SEHNR, CDR2 FQNEAQ (reference sequence). The CDR3 loop reads CASSPAGLAGYSSYNEQFF. The CDR3 coding sequence is TGTGCCAGCAGCCCGGCGGGACTAGCGGGGTATAGCTCCTACAATGAGCAGTTCTTC. Full variable domain (outside the CDR3, taken from reference TRBV7-9 and TRBJ2-1): DTGVSQNPRHKITKRGQNVTFRCDPISEHNRLYWYRQTLGQGPEFLTYFQNEAQLEKSRLLSDRFSAERPKGSFSTLEIQRTEQGDSAMYLCASSPAGLAGYSSYNEQFFGPGTRLTVL.

The J gene is TRBJ2-3, the V gene TRBV5-4; 14 positions agree with TRBD2. The CDR3 is made up of 20 amino acids. J was trimmed by 4 bases and V by 0 bases; bases with no gene match: 13. The germline V gene encodes CDR1 SGHNT and CDR2 YYREEE (reference sequence). This CDR3 is CASSLAGETSGGAVPDTQYF. DNA for the CDR3: TGTGCCAGCAGCTTGGCCGGGGAGACTAGCGGGGGGGCCGTTCCAGATACGCAGTATTTT.

The rearrangement joins TRBV7-9 to TRBJ2-3; no firm D call. The CDR3 spans 14 residues. V was cut by 8 bases and J by 2 bases, with 14 bases left in between. Germline V gene lookup returns CDR1 SEHNR and CDR2 FQNEAQ (reference sequence). This CDR3 reads CASSPTTFTDTQYF. DNA for the CDR3: TGTGCCAGCTCCCCTACGACTTTCACAGATACGCAGTATTTT.